The clone carrying this TCR beta chain showed up just a few times. As yet, its antigen is unknown. This CDR3 is built from 11 residues. Trimming stripped 7 bases from V and 14 bases from J, with 17 bases between. Germline V gene data show CDR1 as SGHDT and CDR2 as YYEEEE. The data are from a study of T cells after yellow fever vaccination. TCRdb reanalysed the 5' RACE reads using MiXCR and keeps one entry per CDR3 protein. The table has approximately 580,000 distinct CDR3 sequences, about a sixth seen once; the top ten hold around a sixth. Study findings and constraints: Post-booster reappearance was seen for most primary-vaccination clones (about 96% CD4, around 91% CD8).

The source material was PBMCs, sampled around 5 days after the first yellow fever vaccination. The source of this sequence is a man in his late teens or twenties who received the YFV17D yellow fever vaccine. V and J are TRBV5-6 and TRBJ2-3; unclear D gene. In DNA, the CDR3 is TGTGCCAGCGGGTTAGACTCGGAGAGGTATTTT. This sequence encodes CASGLDSERYF.